The present T cell receptor (beta chain) was sequenced within a study of cytomegalovirus exposure and HLA in healthy donors. As for this clone: Other DNA variants within this sample encode the same CDR3.

Primers included in the PCR were 60 Vbeta and 13 Jbeta primers. Some clones are missing from TCRdb's copy, which holds only in-frame ones; the method was immunoSEQ multiplex PCR. The sample includes around 200,000 clones, 80% to 85% seen only once; the top ten take roughly 1.6%. CDR1 and CDR2 from the germline V gene are LGHNA and YNFKEQ. V was pared by 3 bases and J by 8 bases, with 15 bases of the junction left unmatched. This CDR3 comprises 16 residues. The rearrangement joins TRBV4-2 to TRBJ1-1; 7 bases align to TRBD1. The material sequenced was PBMCs. The sequence was collected from a man aged 45 to 65 in good health and CMV-seronegative. The CDR3 DNA sequence: TGTGCCAGCAGCCAGGAGAACTACAGGGGTTTGGCGGAAGCTTTCTTT. Its protein is CASSQENYRGLAEAFF.